The clone carrying this T cell receptor (beta chain) showed up just a few times. The source of the sample is a study of blood T cell repertoires in COVID-19. On the study more broadly: PBMCs, B-cell-depleted T cells, or T cells were the source of the cDNA or gDNA that made up the material.

The CDR3 has 12 residues. Trimming stripped 7 bases from V and 2 bases from J, with 7 bases between. Germline V lookup: CDR1 SNHLY, CDR2 FYNNEI. The data were produced by immunoSEQ multiplex PCR, yet TCRdb's version contains in-frame clones alone and is incomplete. The sample includes 200,000 to 250,000 clones, approximately 85% of them seen just once. This clonotype was sampled from a woman older than 75 with COVID-19, enrolled during active disease. The specimen was peripheral blood. This sequence joins TRBV2 and TRBJ2-3, with D hard to call. DNA for the CDR3: TGTGCCAGCAATAGTATCACAGATACGCAGTATTTT. It translates to CASNSITDTQYF. Full variable domain (missing parts from reference TRBV2 and TRBJ2-3): EPEVTQTPSHQVTQMGQEVILRCVPISNHLYFYWYRQILGQKVEFLVSFYNNEISEKSEIFDDQFSVERPDGSNFTLKIRSTKLEDSAMYFCASNSITDTQYFGPGTRLTVL.